The 5 T cell receptor beta chains presented below share a single source sample, sequenced in a study of naive and memory T cell subsets. An equimolar mix of two oligonucleotides served as the beta constant-region primer for TRBC1 and TRBC2. TCRdb redid the calling of the UMI-ligation and nested PCR reads with MiXCR, one entry per CDR3 protein. The sample includes some 83,000 distinct CDR3 sequences, around 14% of them seen just once. Sequencing was performed on central memory CD4+ T cells from blood. The receptors derive from a human donor in good health.

In this sample, this clonotype turned up many times. This chain joins TRBV20-1 and TRBJ2-5; 8 nucleotides match TRBD2. The ends lost 0 bases at V and 0 bases at J; junction bases unmatched: 6. This CDR3 contains 16 residues. From germline, CDR1 is DFQATT and CDR2 SNEGSKA (reference sequence). The CDR3 is CSARDLSSGYQETQYF. CDR3 in DNA: TGCAGTGCTAGAGATCTGTCTAGCGGGTACCAAGAGACCCAGTACTTC.

This clonotype turned up a few times. This chain connects TRBV11-3 to TRBJ2-5; no clear D. The CDR3 length is 13 residues. From germline, CDR1 is SGHNT and CDR2 YENEEA. Deletions cut 4 bases from V and 3 bases from J, with 9 bases between. The CDR3 here is CASSSRPEETQYF. The DNA for the CDR3 is TGTGCCAGCAGCTCGCGACCAGAAGAGACCCAGTACTTC.

In its sample, this clonotype was seen a few times. J is TRBJ1-2 and V is TRBV3-1; D is uncertain. The CDR3 sequence is 15 residues long. V dropped 0 bases and J dropped 3 bases, with 11 bases sitting between them. Germline loops: CDR1 LGHDT, CDR2 YNNKEL (reference sequence). CDR3 coding DNA: TGTGCCAGCAGCCAAGACGGCCGGGCCGACTATGGCTACACCTTC. Protein product: CASSQDGRADYGYTF.

This clonotype was counted only a few times. J is TRBJ2-3 and V is TRBV7-2, with unresolved D. The CDR3 length is 14 residues. The germline V gene encodes CDR1 SGHTA and CDR2 FQGNSA. V shed 6 bases and J shed 0 bases, with 10 bases lying between them. This chain's CDR3 is CASRGKTSTDTQYF. DNA for the CDR3: TGTGCCAGCAGAGGTAAAACTAGCACAGATACGCAGTATTTT.

This clonotype has only a few counts. The chain combines TRBV7-9 with TRBJ2-1; 7 bases map to TRBD1. J lost 2 bases, V lost 11 bases, and 6 bases had no gene match. CDR3 length equals 13 residues. Germline assignment: CDR1 SEHNR and CDR2 FQNEAQ (reference sequence). CDR3 nucleotides: TGTGCCCCGACAGGGATCCCCTACAATGAGCAGTTCTTC. Protein sequence: CAPTGIPYNEQFF.